The entry below describes one TCR beta chain. Clones were read by immunoSEQ multiplex PCR, and TCRdb kept only the in-frame ones, dropping some. The sample has around 140,000 clones, roughly nine tenths seen once. This sample was included in a study of T cell responses to AZD1222 COVID-19 vaccine. Looked up from germline, CDR1 is SGHAT and CDR2 is FQNNGV. Trimming took off 9 bases at V and 2 bases at J, with 22 bases between the two ends. The CDR3 spans 16 residues. The source of this sequence is an adult who received the AZD1222 COVID-19 vaccine. The material was peripheral blood, obtained 28 days after the second AZD1222 dose. The chain combines TRBV11-2 with TRBJ1-1, with D uncertain. DNA of the CDR3: TGTGCCAGTAGAACCCTGGTGCAGGAGGTTAACACTGAAGCTTTCTTT. It translates to CASRTLVQEVNTEAFF.